The entry that follows covers one T cell receptor beta chain sequence. Antigen specificity is unknown. Other DNA sequences in the same sample also yield this CDR3. This record belongs to a study of OX40 agonist ivuxolimab in advanced cancers. The V gene end was trimmed by 5 bases and the J gene end by 2 bases; junction bases not matched to a gene: 8. From germline, CDR1 is SGHDT and CDR2 YYEEEE. The CDR3 is made up of 15 amino acids. Study-wide results and limits: On average, CD8+ T cells had more expanded clones than CD4+.

The assay was immunoSEQ multiplex PCR, and TCRdb's table has in-frame clones only and misses some. This table has roughly 64,000 clones, roughly 80% appearing once. V gene TRBV5-6 combines with J gene TRBJ2-5; 8 nucleotides agree with TRBD1. The specimen comprised CD4+ or CD8+ T cells sorted from blood, sampled in a trial of the OX40 agonist ivuxolimab. The clonotype originates from an adult with an advanced solid tumor such as melanoma, head and neck, liver or kidney cancer. As DNA, the CDR3 is TGTGCCAGCAGTTACACAGGGGGTGGGCAAGAGACCCAGTACTTC. It translates to CASSYTGGGQETQYF.